The rows below give T cell receptor beta chains drawn from one sample of a study of blood T cell repertoires in COVID-19. Measured with immunoSEQ multiplex PCR; TCRdb has only the in-frame clones, and not every one. The sample shows about 55,000 clones, 80% to 85% of them seen only once. The sequenced material came from peripheral blood. The receptors stem from a woman aged 55-70 years with acute or convalescent COVID-19. The CDR3 runs from the conserved cysteine through the conserved F or W.

V gene,J gene,CDR3 length,CDR3 protein
TRBV29-1,TRBJ1-1,11,CSVDGTGRAFF
TRBV7-3,TRBJ2-1,14,CASSLNLRANEQFF
TRBV5-4,TRBJ2-1,16,CASRSTSGGPGNEQFF
TRBV7-8,TRBJ1-4,12,CASSLAKGGLFF
TRBV6-5,TRBJ1-6,15,CASSYNRGLNSPLHF
TRBV18,TRBJ2-5,17,CASSPAGLGTSKETQYF
TRBV5-1,TRBJ2-7,15,CASSLGQYNSYEQYF
TRBV19,TRBJ1-2,13,CASRTQGGYGYTF
TRBV7-2,TRBJ2-5,15,CASSWSGSSGETQYF
TRBV6-5,TRBJ1-2,13,CASWTGGNYGYTF
TRBV18,TRBJ2-2,18,CATQHQGQGGPNTGELFF
TRBV2,TRBJ1-1,15,CASSDPSLPNTEAFF